This T cell receptor (beta chain) was sequenced in a study of cytomegalovirus exposure and HLA in healthy donors. Study-wide points: By HLA locus, TCR association rates varied in a later analysis, with DRB1 showing the most and HLA-C the fewest. CMV serostatus alone was available as immune exposure information. In vitro assays verified that a few CMV-associated chains recognized CMV antigens specifically. Most observed TCR sequences were rare, whereas some public TCRs were detected in many donors.

PCR amplification relied on 60 Vbeta primers (plus 13 Jbeta primers). Clones were read by immunoSEQ multiplex PCR, and TCRdb kept only the in-frame ones, dropping some. The table lists around 150,000 clones, more than 60% of them singletons. Notes on this clone: Its matching antigen is unknown.

Trimming left V 6 bases short and J 6 bases short, with 17 bases between. The CDR3 covers 14 residues. Germline values: CDR1 MNHNY, CDR2 SVGAGI (reference sequence). The clonotype comes from a male donor in good health and CMV-seronegative. Sequenced: PBMCs. J is TRBJ1-2 and V is TRBV6-6; D perhaps matches TRBD1 (6 bases). The CDR3 is CASRGGAVFDGYTF. CDR3 nucleotides: TGTGCCAGCAGGGGGGGGGCAGTGTTCGATGGCTACACCTTC.